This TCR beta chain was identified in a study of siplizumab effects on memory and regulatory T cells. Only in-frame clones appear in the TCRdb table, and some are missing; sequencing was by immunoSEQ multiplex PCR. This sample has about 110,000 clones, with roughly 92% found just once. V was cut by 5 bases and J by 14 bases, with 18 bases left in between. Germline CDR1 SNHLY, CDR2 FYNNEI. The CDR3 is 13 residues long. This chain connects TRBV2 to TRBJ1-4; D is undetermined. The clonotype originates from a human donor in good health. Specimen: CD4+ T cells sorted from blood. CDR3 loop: CASSSTDTTNLFF. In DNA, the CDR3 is TGTGCCAGCAGTTCCACAGACACCACCAACCTGTTTTTT.